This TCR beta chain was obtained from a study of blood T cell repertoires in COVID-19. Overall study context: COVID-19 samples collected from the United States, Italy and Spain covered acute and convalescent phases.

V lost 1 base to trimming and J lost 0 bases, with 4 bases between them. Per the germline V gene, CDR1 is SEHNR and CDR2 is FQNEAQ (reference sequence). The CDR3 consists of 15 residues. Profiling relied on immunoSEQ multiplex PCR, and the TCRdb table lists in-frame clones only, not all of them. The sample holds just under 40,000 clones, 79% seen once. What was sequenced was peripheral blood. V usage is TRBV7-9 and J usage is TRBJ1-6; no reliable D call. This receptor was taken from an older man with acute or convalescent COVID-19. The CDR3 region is CASSLGSSYNSPLHF. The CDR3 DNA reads TGTGCCAGCAGCTTAGGGAGCTCCTATAATTCACCCCTCCACTTT.